This T cell receptor (beta chain) was profiled in a study of T cells in tuberculosis. Overall study: A South African cohort included IGRA-negative adolescents, latently infected IGRA-positive adolescents and adults with active tuberculosis.

On average roughly 90,000 T cells per donor were immunosequenced. Measured with immunoSEQ multiplex PCR; TCRdb has only the in-frame clones, and not every one. The sample comprises more than 30,000 clones, approximately 94% of which are singletons, and 9.5% to 13% rests with the top ten. Comment on this clone: Its antigen is as yet unknown.

This CDR3 is 15 amino acids long. The V and J ends lost 5 bases and 4 bases respectively, with 17 bases between them. The V gene's germline CDR1 is SGHTA and CDR2 FQGNSA. Study-wide findings and caveats: Active tuberculosis cases were adults; controls were adolescents. Shorter CDR3-alpha in active tuberculosis partly drove smaller distances.

Sequencing was performed on PBMCs. J is TRBJ1-2 and V is TRBV7-2; D call uncertain. The sequence came from a donor aged 5-35 years with latent tuberculosis or without tuberculosis infection. Some clones in this sample may be carry-over from other donors' samples. CDR3 sequence reads: CASSSSGPLRYGYTF. Written as DNA, the CDR3 is TGTGCCAGCAGCAGTAGCGGTCCTCTCCGCTATGGCTACACCTTC.